This TCR beta chain is drawn from a study of glioma-infiltrating T cells (TCRdb year 2016). A note on the overall study: The low-grade gliomas were WHO grade II oligodendrogliomas or astrocytomas, while the glioblastomas were WHO grade IV tumors sampled at initial diagnosis rather than at recurrent diagnosis. Glioma patients received dexamethasone for six or fewer days before surgery. The sequencing target for blood libraries was about 4.5- to 10-fold coverage of 950,000 to 1,000,000 peripheral T cells. Sequencing of TCR alpha- and beta-chain repertoires was performed on glioma tissue, on non-neoplastic brain tissue, and on matched peripheral blood mononuclear cells. To gauge divergence between tissue and blood T-cell populations, every tissue-infiltrating repertoire was compared against the peripheral blood repertoire from the same patient. Three low-grade glioma patients, roughly eight primary glioblastoma patients, and three non-glioma patients who contributed non-neoplastic brain tissue made up the paired cohort.

Results the study describes overall, beyond this receptor: Patients with low tissue-blood divergence were marked by a signature set of shared blood CDR3 motifs, and this signature set was depleted in highly divergent patients. Only a very small number of CDR3 sequences turned up in both tissue and blood, a result put down to high CDR3 diversity combined with limited sampling. VJ-independent divergence between tissue and blood was below expectation in non-neoplastic patients but above expectation in all gliomas, especially low-grade gliomas. Small numbers underpinned the group comparisons: eight glioblastoma patients, three low-grade glioma patients and three non-neoplastic patients.

In its sample, this clonotype was seen once. Its antigen is not yet known. Mismatch with germline at one junction end may stem from a read error. The iRepertoire nested amplicon-rescue multiplex PCR (arm-PCR) platform was used to amplify TCR alpha and beta CDR3 regions from RNA. For one-step reverse transcription and amplification, roughly 100-450 ng of tissue mRNA or PBMC total RNA was used as input. After bead purification, a secondary multiplex PCR added Illumina adapters, and libraries were gel-purified between 200 and 400 bp. Demultiplexing relied on internal 6-nucleotide barcodes carried by the libraries. Sequencing of the libraries was done on an Illumina MiSeq using 2x220 or 2x250 nucleotide paired-end reads. In the original analysis: FLASH 1.2.11 was used to merge paired reads, and BWA-MEM then aligned the reads to the GRCh37 human genome before TRA and TRB reads were extracted. V and J assignment used an IMGT-derived reference of cassette sequences and CDR3 motifs that included pseudogenes. Reads were translated in three frames, and productive CDR3s were defined by a C…FGXG motif without stop codons. A clonotype was defined as a unique combination of a V-J cassette pair and a CDR3 amino acid sequence. Reads were filtered by Hamming distance, thresholded by each sample's sequence error rate in mapped regions. Through fastp at Q25 and MiXCR, TCRdb rebuilt clones from the public reads, retaining in-frame beta chains. Each CDR3 protein gets just one entry, which takes the most common genes and DNA from the rows behind it. The V and J calls here are based on TCRdb, not the publication. In all, the sample holds approximately 400,000 distinct CDR3 sequences, and 41% of those were seen once. The ten most abundant clones make up 12% of the sample.

CDR1 and CDR2, looked up from the germline V gene (reference sequence), are DFQATT and SNEGSKA. From the cysteine through the phenylalanine, the CDR3 covers 13 amino acids. Of the read, only the CDR3 DNA is kept; its 39 bases are in frame from base 1. Surgical brain or tumor specimens were cryofrozen in liquid nitrogen immediately after resection, and peripheral blood cells were collected concurrently. This clonotype originated in a human donor with low-grade glioma or glioblastoma, undergoing nonglioma brain surgery, or in good health (not recorded which). Here the chain combines TRBV20-1 and TRBJ1-5; the D gene identity is not certain. The sample taken for sequencing was glioma tissue, nonneoplastic brain tissue, or PBMCs (not recorded which). The CDR3 amino acid sequence is: CSARSDFRQHQHF. The bases read TGCAGTGCTAGATCCGATTTTCGTCAGCACCAGCATTTT.